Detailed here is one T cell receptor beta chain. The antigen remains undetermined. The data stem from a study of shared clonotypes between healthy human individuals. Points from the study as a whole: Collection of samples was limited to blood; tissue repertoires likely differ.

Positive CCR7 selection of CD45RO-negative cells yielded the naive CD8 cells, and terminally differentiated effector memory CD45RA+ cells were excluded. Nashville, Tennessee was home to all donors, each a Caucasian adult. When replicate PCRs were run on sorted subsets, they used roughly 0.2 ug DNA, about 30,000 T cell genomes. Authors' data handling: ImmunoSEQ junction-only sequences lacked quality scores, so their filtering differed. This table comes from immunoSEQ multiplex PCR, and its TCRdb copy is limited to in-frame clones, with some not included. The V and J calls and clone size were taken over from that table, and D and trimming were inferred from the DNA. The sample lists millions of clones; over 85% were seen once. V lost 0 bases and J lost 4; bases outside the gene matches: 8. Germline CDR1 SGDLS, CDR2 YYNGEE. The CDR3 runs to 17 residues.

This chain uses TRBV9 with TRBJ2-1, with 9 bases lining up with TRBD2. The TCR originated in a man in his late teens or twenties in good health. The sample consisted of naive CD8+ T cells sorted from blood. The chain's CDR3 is CASSVDNPSGEYNEQFF. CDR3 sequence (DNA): TGTGCCAGCAGCGTAGATAATCCTAGCGGGGAGTACAATGAGCAGTTCTTC.